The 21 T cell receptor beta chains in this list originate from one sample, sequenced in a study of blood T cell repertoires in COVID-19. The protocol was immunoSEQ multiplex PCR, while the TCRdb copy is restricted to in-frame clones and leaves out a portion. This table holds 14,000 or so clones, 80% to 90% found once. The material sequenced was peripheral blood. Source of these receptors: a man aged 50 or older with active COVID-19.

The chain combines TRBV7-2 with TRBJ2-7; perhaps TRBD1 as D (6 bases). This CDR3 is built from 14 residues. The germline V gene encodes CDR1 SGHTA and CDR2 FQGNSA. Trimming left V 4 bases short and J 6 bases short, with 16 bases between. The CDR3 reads CASSSQQGSSEQYF. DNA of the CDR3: TGTGCCAGCAGCTCCCAACAGGGATCCAGCGAGCAGTACTTC.

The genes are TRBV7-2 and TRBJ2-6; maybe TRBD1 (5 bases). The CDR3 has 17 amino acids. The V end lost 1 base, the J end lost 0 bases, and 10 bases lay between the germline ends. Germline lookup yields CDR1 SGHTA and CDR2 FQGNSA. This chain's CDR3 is CASSLEGAVSGANVLTF. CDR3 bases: TGTGCCAGCAGCTTAGAAGGGGCGGTCTCTGGGGCCAACGTCCTGACTTTC.

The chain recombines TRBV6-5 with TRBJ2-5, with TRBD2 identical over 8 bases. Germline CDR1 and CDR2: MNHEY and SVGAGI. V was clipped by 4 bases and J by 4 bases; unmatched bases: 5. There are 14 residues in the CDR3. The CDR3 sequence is CASSWGLERETQYF. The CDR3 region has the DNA TGTGCCAGCAGTTGGGGACTAGAGAGAGAGACCCAGTACTTC.

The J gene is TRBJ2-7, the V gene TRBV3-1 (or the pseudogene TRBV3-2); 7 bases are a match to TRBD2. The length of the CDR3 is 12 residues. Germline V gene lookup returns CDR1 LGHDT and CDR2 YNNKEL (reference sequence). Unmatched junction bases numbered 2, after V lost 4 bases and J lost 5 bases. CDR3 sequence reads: CASSPGTNEQYF. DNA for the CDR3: TGTGCCAGCAGCCCCGGGACTAACGAGCAGTACTTC.

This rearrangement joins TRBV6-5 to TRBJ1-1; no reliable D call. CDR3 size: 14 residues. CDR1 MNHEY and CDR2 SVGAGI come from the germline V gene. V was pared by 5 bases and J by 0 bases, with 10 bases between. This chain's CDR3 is CASSHQELNTEAFF. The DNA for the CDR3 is TGTGCCAGCAGTCACCAGGAATTGAACACTGAAGCTTTCTTT.

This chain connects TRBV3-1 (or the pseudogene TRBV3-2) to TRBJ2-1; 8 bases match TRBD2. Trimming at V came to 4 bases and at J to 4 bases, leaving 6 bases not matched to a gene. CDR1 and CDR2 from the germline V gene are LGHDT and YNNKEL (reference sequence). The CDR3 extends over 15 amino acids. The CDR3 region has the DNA TGTGCCAGCAGCCTAGTAGCGGGAAGATACAATGAGCAGTTCTTC. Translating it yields CASSLVAGRYNEQFF.

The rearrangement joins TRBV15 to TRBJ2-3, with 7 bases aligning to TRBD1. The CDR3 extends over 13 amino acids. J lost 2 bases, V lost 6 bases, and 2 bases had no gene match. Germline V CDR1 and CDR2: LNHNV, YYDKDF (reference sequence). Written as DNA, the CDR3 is TGTGCCACCAGGACAGGGTCCACAGATACGCAGTATTTT. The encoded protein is CATRTGSTDTQYF.

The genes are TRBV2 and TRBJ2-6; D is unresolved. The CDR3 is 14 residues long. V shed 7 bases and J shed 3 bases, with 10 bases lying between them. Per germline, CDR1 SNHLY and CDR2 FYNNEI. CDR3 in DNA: TGTGCCAGCACTTGGGCTAATGGGGCCAACGTCCTGACTTTC. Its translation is CASTWANGANVLTF.

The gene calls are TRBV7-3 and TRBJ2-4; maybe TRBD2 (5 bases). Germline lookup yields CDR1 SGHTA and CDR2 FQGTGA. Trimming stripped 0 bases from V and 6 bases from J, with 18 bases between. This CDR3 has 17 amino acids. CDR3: CASSLTGPGISGNIQYF. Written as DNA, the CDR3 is TGTGCCAGCAGCTTAACGGGTCCGGGGATCAGCGGAAACATTCAGTACTTC. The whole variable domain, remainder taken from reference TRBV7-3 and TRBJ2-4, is GAGVSQTPSNKVTEKGKYVELRCDPISGHTALYWYRQSLGQGPEFLIYFQGTGAADDSGLPNDRFFAVRPEGSVSTLKIQRTERGDSAVYLCASSLTGPGISGNIQYFGAGTRLSVL.

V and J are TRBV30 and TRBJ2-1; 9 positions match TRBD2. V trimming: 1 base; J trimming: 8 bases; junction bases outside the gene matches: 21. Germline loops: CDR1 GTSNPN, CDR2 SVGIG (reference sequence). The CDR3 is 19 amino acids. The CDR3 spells CAWSGGGRAGKVTGDEQFF. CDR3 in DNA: TGTGCCTGGAGTGGAGGCGGGAGGGCGGGTAAGGTCACCGGGGATGAGCAGTTCTTC.

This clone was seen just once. The CDR3 sequence: CAITSGGVEQFF. The DNA of the CDR3 is TGTGCCATTACTAGCGGAGGGGTTGAGCAGTTCTTC. This chain links TRBV10-3 with TRBJ2-1, with 8 bases fitting TRBD2. Trimming removed 9 bases from V and 9 bases from J; junction bases left unmatched: 7. Germline loops: CDR1 ENHRY, CDR2 SYGVKD. The CDR3 has 12 residues.

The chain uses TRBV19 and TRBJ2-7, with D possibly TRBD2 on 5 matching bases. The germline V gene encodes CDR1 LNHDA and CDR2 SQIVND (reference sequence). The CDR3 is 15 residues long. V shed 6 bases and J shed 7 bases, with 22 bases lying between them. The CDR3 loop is CASRLSETSSGEQYF. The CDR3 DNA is TGTGCCAGTAGACTCTCCGAGACTTCCTCGGGAGAGCAGTACTTC.

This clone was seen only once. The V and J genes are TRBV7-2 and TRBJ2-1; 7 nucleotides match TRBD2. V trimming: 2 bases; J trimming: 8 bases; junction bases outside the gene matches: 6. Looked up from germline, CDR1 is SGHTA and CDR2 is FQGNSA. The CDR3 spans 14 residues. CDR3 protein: CASSLQLAVHEQFF. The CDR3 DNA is TGTGCCAGCAGCTTACAGCTAGCGGTCCATGAGCAGTTCTTC.

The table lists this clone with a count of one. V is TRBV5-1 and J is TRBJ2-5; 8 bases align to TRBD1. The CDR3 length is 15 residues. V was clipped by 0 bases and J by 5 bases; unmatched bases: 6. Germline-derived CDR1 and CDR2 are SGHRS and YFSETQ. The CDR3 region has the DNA TGCGCCAGCAGCTTGGGGCAGGGGGCATGGGAGACCCAGTACTTC. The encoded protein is CASSLGQGAWETQYF.

CDR3 DNA sequence: TGTGCCTGGAGTGTATATTGGTCAGGGGACTACGAGCAGTACTTC. It yields the protein CAWSVYWSGDYEQYF. This chain connects TRBV30 to TRBJ2-7; perhaps TRBD1 as D (6 bases). The CDR3 length is 15 residues. CDR1 and CDR2 from the germline V gene are GTSNPN and SVGIG (reference sequence). Trimming stripped 0 bases from V and 3 bases from J, with 15 bases between.

The CDR3 sequence is CASSAEGGLYAFF. The DNA of the CDR3 is TGTGCCAGCAGCGCTGAGGGAGGGTTGTATGCTTTCTTT. The V and J genes are TRBV6-5 and TRBJ1-1; D is uncertain. V lost 6 bases and J lost 11, with 19 bases in between. The CDR3 extends over 13 amino acids. Germline assignment: CDR1 MNHEY and CDR2 SVGAGI.

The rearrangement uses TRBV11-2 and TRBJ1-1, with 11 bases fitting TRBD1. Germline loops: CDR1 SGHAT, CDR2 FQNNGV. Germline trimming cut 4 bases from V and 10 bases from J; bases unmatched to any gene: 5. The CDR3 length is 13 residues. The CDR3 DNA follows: TGTGCCAGCAGCTGGGGGACAGGGGGTATAGCTTTCTTT. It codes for CASSWGTGGIAFF.

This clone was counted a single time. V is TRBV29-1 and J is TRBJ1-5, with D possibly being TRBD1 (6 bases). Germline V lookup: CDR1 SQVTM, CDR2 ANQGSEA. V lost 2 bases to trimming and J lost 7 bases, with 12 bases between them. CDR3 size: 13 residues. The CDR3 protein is CSVELQGGQPQHF. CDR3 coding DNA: TGCAGCGTTGAATTACAGGGTGGGCAGCCCCAGCATTTT.

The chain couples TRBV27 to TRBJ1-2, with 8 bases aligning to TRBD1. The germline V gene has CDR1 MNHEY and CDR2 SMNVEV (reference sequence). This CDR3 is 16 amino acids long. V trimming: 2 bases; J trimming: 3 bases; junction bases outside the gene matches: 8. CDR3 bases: TGTGCCAGCAGTTTAAGATGGGGACAGGCGGACTATGGCTACACCTTC. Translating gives CASSLRWGQADYGYTF.

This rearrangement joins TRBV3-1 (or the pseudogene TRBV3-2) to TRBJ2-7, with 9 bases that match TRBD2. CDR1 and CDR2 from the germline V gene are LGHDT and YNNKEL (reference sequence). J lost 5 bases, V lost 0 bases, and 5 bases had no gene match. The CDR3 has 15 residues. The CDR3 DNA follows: TGTGCCAGCAGCCAAGATAGCGGGAGTGCGAACGAGCAGTACTTC. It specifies CASSQDSGSANEQYF.

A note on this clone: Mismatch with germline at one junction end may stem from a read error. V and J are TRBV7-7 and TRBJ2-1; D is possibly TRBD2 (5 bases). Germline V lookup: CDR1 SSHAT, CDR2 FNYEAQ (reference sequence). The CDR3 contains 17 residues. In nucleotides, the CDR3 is TGTGCTAGCAGCCGTTACGGAAGCGGAAGCTCCTACAATGAGCAGTTCTTC. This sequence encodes CASSRYGSGSSYNEQFF.